A single sample is the source of the 22 T cell receptor beta chains below, sequenced in a study of CD4+ T cells in melanoma. Measured with immunoSEQ multiplex PCR; TCRdb has only the in-frame clones, and not every one. The sample has 9,900 or so clones, around 70% seen once; the top ten hold 13% to 15%. The specimen was cells from a culture (not recorded whether cultured in vitro). These receptors were taken from a human donor with melanoma.

This chain uses TRBV5-5 with TRBJ2-3; no definite D call. V was clipped by 4 bases and J by 4 bases, with 10 bases between them. The CDR3 totals 13 residues. Per the germline V gene, CDR1 is SGHKS and CDR2 is YYEKEE (reference sequence). The CDR3 nucleotides are TGTGCCAGCAGCCGCACTTCACCAGATACGCAGTATTTT. Protein product: CASSRTSPDTQYF.

The chain combines TRBV9 with TRBJ1-2, with D uncertain. There are 13 residues in the CDR3. Germline CDR1 is SGDLS and CDR2 is YYNGEE. The V and J ends lost 0 bases and 6 bases respectively, with 9 bases between them. CDR3 amino acids: CASSVAVGHGYTF. The CDR3 DNA follows: TGTGCCAGCAGCGTAGCTGTCGGCCATGGCTACACCTTC.

J is TRBJ2-3 and V is TRBV5-1; 10 nucleotides agree with TRBD2. The CDR3 has 17 amino acids. Unmatched junction bases numbered 8, after V lost 4 bases and J lost 0 bases. The V gene's germline CDR1 is SGHRS and CDR2 YFSETQ. This CDR3 is CASSPGLAGDSTDTQYF. CDR3 DNA: TGCGCCAGCAGCCCTGGCCTAGCGGGGGACAGCACAGATACGCAGTATTTT.

In regard to this clone: The sample holds other DNA sequences that translate to the same CDR3. This rearrangement joins TRBV30 to TRBJ2-6; 7 nucleotides align to TRBD1. Looked up from germline, CDR1 is GTSNPN and CDR2 is SVGIG (reference sequence). With 1 base clipped from V and 1 base from J, the junction kept 7 bases outside the gene matches. The CDR3 consists of 17 residues. CDR3 sequence: CAWSAGQGVSGANVLTF. The CDR3 bases are TGTGCCTGGAGTGCAGGGCAGGGGGTGTCTGGGGCCAACGTCCTGACTTTC.

This clone has just a few counts. This CDR3 reads CASSLQGIAYEQYF. The DNA of the CDR3 is TGTGCCAGCAGCCTGCAGGGGATCGCCTACGAGCAGTACTTC. The chain has TRBV14 and TRBJ2-7, with D perhaps matching TRBD1 (6 bases). CDR3 length: 14 amino acids. The V gene's germline CDR1 is SGHDN and CDR2 FVKESK. V lost 4 bases to trimming and J lost 2 bases, with 12 bases between them.

The chain recombines TRBV5-1 with TRBJ2-5; tentative D call: TRBD2 (6 bases). This CDR3 region has 14 residues. V lost 4 bases to trimming and J lost 2 bases, with 12 bases between them. Germline CDR1 and CDR2: SGHRS and YFSETQ. CDR3 region: CASSRTGGQETQYF. DNA of the CDR3: TGCGCCAGCAGCCGGACTGGAGGGCAAGAGACCCAGTACTTC.

The chain uses TRBV27 and TRBJ1-2, with D tentatively TRBD1 (6 bases). The CDR3 is made up of 15 amino acids. In germline, CDR1 is MNHEY, CDR2 SMNVEV (reference sequence). Trimming pared 7 bases from V and 0 bases from J, leaving 15 bases between. Here the CDR3 DNA reads TGTGCCAGCACTCCCGGGGGCAGGCCTAACTATGGCTACACCTTC. It encodes CASTPGGRPNYGYTF.

J is TRBJ2-7 and V is TRBV5-1; D is unclear. CDR1 and CDR2 from the germline V gene are SGHRS and YFSETQ. The CDR3 is 15 residues long. Trimming took off 0 bases at V and 7 bases at J, with 17 bases between the two ends. CDR3 residues: CASSLDLSPALEQYF. The CDR3 DNA reads as TGCGCCAGCAGCTTGGACCTCTCTCCTGCCTTGGAGCAGTACTTC.

In its sample, this clone was seen a few times. The chain couples TRBV5-4 to TRBJ2-5; 8 bases are shared with TRBD2. CDR3 length: 16 residues. Germline trimming cut 4 bases from V and 2 bases from J; bases unmatched to any gene: 10. Germline V gene lookup returns CDR1 SGHNT and CDR2 YYREEE (reference sequence). Here the CDR3 reads CASSTGPLAAQETQYF. The CDR3 bases are TGTGCCAGCAGCACGGGGCCACTAGCGGCGCAAGAGACCCAGTACTTC.

V is TRBV27 and J is TRBJ2-2; D gene uncertain. V gave up 2 bases and J gave up 3 bases, with 7 bases separating them. CDR1 is MNHEY, CDR2 SMNVEV, per germline (reference sequence). The CDR3 consists of 14 residues. CDR3 bases: TGTGCCAGCAGTTTAGACCTTTACACCGGGGAGCTGTTTTTT. The encoded protein is CASSLDLYTGELFF.

The rearrangement links TRBV4-1 to TRBJ2-2; D ambiguous. V lost 2 bases to trimming and J lost 1 base, with 11 bases between them. The CDR3 is made up of 16 amino acids. The V gene's germline CDR1 is MGHRA and CDR2 YSYEKL. The CDR3 here is CASSQTQFWNTGELFF. The DNA of the CDR3 is TGCGCCAGCAGCCAAACACAATTTTGGAACACCGGGGAGCTGTTTTTT.

The chain couples TRBV5-1 to TRBJ2-3; D may correspond to TRBD1 or TRBD2 (6 bases each). Germline CDR1 and CDR2: SGHRS and YFSETQ. The CDR3 sequence is 15 residues long. Trimming shortened V by 0 bases and J by 2 bases, and 10 bases separated the two germline ends. CDR3: CASSLGRGITDTQYF. The CDR3 bases are TGCGCCAGCAGCTTGGGGAGGGGGATCACAGATACGCAGTATTTT.

The chain uses TRBV5-1 and TRBJ2-5; 7 nucleotides agree with TRBD1. The CDR3 loop spans 14 amino acids. Germline loops: CDR1 SGHRS, CDR2 YFSETQ. With 4 bases clipped from V and 5 bases from J, the junction kept 8 bases outside the gene matches. CDR3 amino acids: CASSPQGLRETQYF. The CDR3 nucleotides are TGCGCCAGCAGCCCACAGGGGCTTCGGGAGACCCAGTACTTC. Full variable domain (missing parts from reference TRBV5-1 and TRBJ2-5): KAGVTQTPRYLIKTRGQQVTLSCSPISGHRSVSWYQQTPGQGLQFLFEYFSETQRNKGNFPGRFSGRQFSNSRSEMNVSTLELGDSALYLCASSPQGLRETQYFGPGTRLLVL.

The chain employs TRBV11-1 and TRBJ1-1; D unclear. CDR1 SGHAT and CDR2 FQDESV come from the germline V gene (reference sequence). With 0 bases removed from V and 7 bases from J, the gap between germline ends came to 18 bases. The CDR3 consists of 16 residues. The CDR3 DNA is TGTGCCAGCAGCTTAGCGAATGCGGCAGGAGCCCATGAAGCTTTCTTT. It codes for CASSLANAAGAHEAFF.

V and J are TRBV5-1 and TRBJ1-2; D remains unclear. The CDR3 is 13 amino acids. Deletions cut 2 bases from V and 8 bases from J, with 13 bases between. In germline, CDR1 is SGHRS, CDR2 YFSETQ. The CDR3 coding sequence is TGCGCCAGCAGCTTAGACTCAAACGGGGGCTACACCTTC. It yields the protein CASSLDSNGGYTF.

The rearrangement joins TRBV18 to TRBJ1-3; possible D gene TRBD1, 5 bases. Germline lookup yields CDR1 KGHSH and CDR2 LQKENI. The ends were cut back, 3 bases at V and 6 bases at J, with 9 bases in the middle. The CDR3 sequence is 13 residues long. CDR3 residues: CASSPPTANTIYF. The CDR3 nucleotides read TGTGCCAGCTCACCTCCGACAGCAAACACCATATATTTT.

V is TRBV5-6 and J is TRBJ1-2, with D possibly matching TRBD1 (6 bases). V shed 6 bases and J shed 2 bases, with 14 bases lying between them. From germline, CDR1 is SGHDT and CDR2 YYEEEE. CDR3 length: 14 amino acids. The CDR3 reads CASIITGTNYGYTF. The CDR3, as DNA: TGTGCCAGCATAATTACCGGGACAAACTATGGCTACACCTTC.

This rearrangement joins TRBV30 to TRBJ1-2, with D possibly being TRBD1 (6 bases). Looked up from germline, CDR1 is GTSNPN and CDR2 is SVGIG (reference sequence). Trimming took 2 bases from V and 4 from J, leaving 14 bases between them. This CDR3 comprises 14 residues. The CDR3 coding sequence is TGTGCCTGGAGTCCGCAGGGGAAGGTCTATGGCTACACCTTC. Protein: CAWSPQGKVYGYTF.

The J gene is TRBJ1-1, the V gene TRBV19; D not certain. In germline, CDR1 is LNHDA, CDR2 SQIVND (reference sequence). This CDR3 contains 15 residues. With 3 bases removed from V and 7 bases from J, the gap between germline ends came to 18 bases. The CDR3 coding sequence is TGTGCCAGTAGTATTCCGAGGACGGGAGGAGGTGAAGCTTTCTTT. Protein: CASSIPRTGGGEAFF.

The CDR3 DNA reads as TGTGCCAGCAGTGACTATGGTACCGACTATGGCTACACCTTC. Translating it yields CASSDYGTDYGYTF. This chain connects TRBV2 to TRBJ1-2, with no clear D. The germline V gene encodes CDR1 SNHLY and CDR2 FYNNEI. Trimming pared 3 bases from V and 3 bases from J, leaving 11 bases between. The CDR3 contains 14 residues.

The genes are TRBV4-1 and TRBJ2-7; TRBD2 agrees at 11 bases. J was trimmed by 2 bases and V by 3 bases; bases with no gene match: 3. Germline CDR1 MGHRA, CDR2 YSYEKL. The CDR3 runs to 15 residues. This chain's CDR3 is CASSQGLAETYEQYF. CDR3 DNA: TGCGCCAGCAGCCAGGGACTAGCGGAGACCTACGAGCAGTACTTC.

The count of this clone is one. This sequence joins TRBV29-1 and TRBJ2-5; a weak D match, TRBD1 (5 bases). Germline values: CDR1 SQVTM, CDR2 ANQGSEA. The V end was cut by 4 bases, the J end by 2 bases, with 14 bases between. The CDR3 length is 14 residues. DNA for the CDR3: TGCAGCGTTGGTCAGGGTTTCGGGCAAGAGACCCAGTACTTC. Translation: CSVGQGFGQETQYF.